Following are 11 T cell receptor beta chains from one sample sequenced in a study of OX40 agonist ivuxolimab in advanced cancers. Repertoires were generated with immunoSEQ multiplex PCR, while TCRdb's copy carries only in-frame clones and drops some. This repertoire shows some 130,000 clones, around 87% found once; its top ten account for 0.55%. Specimen: CD4+ or CD8+ T cells sorted from blood, collected in a trial of the OX40 agonist ivuxolimab. Every receptor here comes from an adult with an advanced solid tumor such as melanoma, head and neck, liver or kidney cancer.

This clone was counted once. This CDR3 reads CASSYSPASSYNEQFF. CDR3 DNA sequence: TGTGCCAGCAGTTACTCTCCGGCGAGCTCCTACAATGAGCAGTTCTTC. This chain links TRBV6-5 with TRBJ2-1; D is unresolved. V shed 0 bases and J shed 0 bases, with 9 bases lying between them. Germline V gene sequence: CDR1 MNHEY, CDR2 SVGAGI. The CDR3 contains 16 residues.

The chain joins TRBV28 to TRBJ2-5; 9 nucleotides line up with TRBD1. The end of the DNA aligns better with TRBJ2-7, so the J call may be wrong. Germline assignment: CDR1 MDHEN and CDR2 SYDVKM. There are 16 residues in the CDR3. The CDR3 spells CASSTSSGTGPYEQYF. The DNA for the CDR3 is TGTGCCAGCAGTACCTCCTCCGGGACAGGGCCCTACGAGCAGTACTTC.

The chain carries TRBV6-1 and TRBJ1-2; D is unresolved. The germline V gene encodes CDR1 MNHNS and CDR2 SASEGT. Between the trimmed V and J ends, which lost 8 bases and 2 bases, there was a span of 15 bases. This CDR3 region has 14 residues. In DNA, the CDR3 is TGTGCCAGCCGCTTTCGTTCCCAAAACTATGGCTACACCTTC. Translated, it gives CASRFRSQNYGYTF.

The J gene is TRBJ1-1, the V gene TRBV25-1; D remains unclear. This CDR3 has 13 amino acids. Germline-derived CDR1 and CDR2 are MGHDK and SYGVNS. Trimming removed 5 bases at V and 5 bases at J, with 12 bases between. CDR3 coding DNA: TGTGCCAGCAGTTTTGCAGGCTCTACTGAAGCTTTCTTT. This codes for CASSFAGSTEAFF.

V usage is TRBV7-9 and J usage is TRBJ2-1; unclear D gene. The V and J ends lost 1 base and 0 bases respectively, with 7 bases between them. The CDR3 totals 15 residues. Germline values: CDR1 SEHNR, CDR2 FQNEAQ (reference sequence). CDR3 in amino acids: CASSLVPGSYNEQFF. As DNA, the CDR3 is TGTGCCAGCAGCTTAGTTCCCGGCTCCTACAATGAGCAGTTCTTC. The full variable domain, completed using reference TRBV7-9 and TRBJ2-1, is DTGVSQNPRHKITKRGQNVTFRCDPISEHNRLYWYRQTLGQGPEFLTYFQNEAQLEKSRLLSDRFSAERPKGSFSTLEIQRTEQGDSAMYLCASSLVPGSYNEQFFGPGTRLTVL.

The rearrangement joins TRBV7-2 to TRBJ2-1; TRBD1 might be the D (6 bases). The germline V gene has CDR1 SGHTA and CDR2 FQGNSA. V was shortened by 3 bases and J by 3 bases, with 12 bases between the two germline ends. CDR3 length equals 15 residues. CDR3 residues: CASSFQGLLYNEQFF. The CDR3, as DNA: TGTGCCAGCAGCTTCCAGGGGTTGCTCTACAATGAGCAGTTCTTC.

The chain couples TRBV6-5 to TRBJ1-5, with D tentatively TRBD1 (5 bases). Trimming removed 4 bases at V and 3 bases at J, with 16 bases between. In germline, CDR1 is MNHEY, CDR2 SVGAGI. The CDR3 spans 16 residues. CDR3 sequence: CASSSGTQGFNQPQHF. Here the CDR3 DNA reads TGTGCCAGCAGTTCCGGGACTCAAGGTTTCAATCAGCCCCAGCATTTT.

The chain uses TRBV21-1 and TRBJ1-5; the DNA was not compared with TRBD1, the D call given in the table. TRBV21-1 is recorded as a pseudogene. CDR3 length: 16 residues. The CDR3 nucleotides read TGTGCCAGCAGCAACGGGACAGGGGTAGACAATCAGCCCCAGCATTTT. It codes for CASSNGTGVDNQPQHF.

The rearrangement uses TRBV5-1 and TRBJ1-5, with D hard to call. Trimming took off 0 bases at V and 3 bases at J, with 7 bases between the two ends. The CDR3 contains 14 residues. Germline values: CDR1 SGHRS, CDR2 YFSETQ. The CDR3 nucleotides read TGCGCCAGCAGCTTGGGGTCAGTCAATCAGCCCCAGCATTTT. This sequence encodes CASSLGSVNQPQHF.

The chain joins TRBV18 to TRBJ1-2; unclear D gene. Per germline, CDR1 KGHSH and CDR2 LQKENI. Between the trimmed V and J ends, which lost 3 bases and 3 bases, there was a span of 8 bases. This CDR3 is 13 amino acids long. The CDR3 loop is CASSPIEDYGYTF. The DNA of the CDR3 is TGTGCCAGCTCACCTATCGAGGACTATGGCTACACCTTC.

The V call is TRBV28, the J call TRBJ2-3, with a weak D call TRBD2 (6 bases). The V gene lost 10 bases and the J gene lost 0 bases, with 11 bases spanning the gap. The germline gives CDR1 MDHEN, CDR2 SYDVKM. The CDR3 has 13 residues. CDR3 loop: CATFRGSTDTQYF. Here the CDR3 DNA reads TGTGCCACCTTTCGGGGGAGCACAGATACGCAGTATTTT.